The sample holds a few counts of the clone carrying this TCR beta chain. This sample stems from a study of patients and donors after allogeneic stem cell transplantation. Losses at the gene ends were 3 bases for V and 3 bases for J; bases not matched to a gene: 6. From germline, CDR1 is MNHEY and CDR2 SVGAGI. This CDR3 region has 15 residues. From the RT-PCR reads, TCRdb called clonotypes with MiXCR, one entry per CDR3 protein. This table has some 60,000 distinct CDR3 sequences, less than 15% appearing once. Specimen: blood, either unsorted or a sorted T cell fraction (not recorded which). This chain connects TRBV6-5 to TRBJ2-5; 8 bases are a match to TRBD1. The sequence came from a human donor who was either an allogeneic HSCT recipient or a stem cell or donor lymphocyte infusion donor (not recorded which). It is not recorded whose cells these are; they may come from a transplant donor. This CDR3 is CASSYDRGVEETQYF. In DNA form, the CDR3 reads TGTGCCAGCAGTTATGACAGGGGAGTTGAAGAGACCCAGTACTTC.